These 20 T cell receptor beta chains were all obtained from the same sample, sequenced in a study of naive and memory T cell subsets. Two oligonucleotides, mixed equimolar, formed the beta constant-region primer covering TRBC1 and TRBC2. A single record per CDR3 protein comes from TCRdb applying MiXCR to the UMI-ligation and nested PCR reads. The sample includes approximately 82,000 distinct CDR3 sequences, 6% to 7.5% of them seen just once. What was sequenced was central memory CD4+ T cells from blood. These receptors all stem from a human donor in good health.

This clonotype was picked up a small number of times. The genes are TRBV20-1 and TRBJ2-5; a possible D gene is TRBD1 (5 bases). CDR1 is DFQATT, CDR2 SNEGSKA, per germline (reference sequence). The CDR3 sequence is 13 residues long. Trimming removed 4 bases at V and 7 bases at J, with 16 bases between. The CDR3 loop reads CSANKGRETTQYF. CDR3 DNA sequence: TGCAGTGCTAATAAGGGCAGGGAAACGACCCAGTACTTC.

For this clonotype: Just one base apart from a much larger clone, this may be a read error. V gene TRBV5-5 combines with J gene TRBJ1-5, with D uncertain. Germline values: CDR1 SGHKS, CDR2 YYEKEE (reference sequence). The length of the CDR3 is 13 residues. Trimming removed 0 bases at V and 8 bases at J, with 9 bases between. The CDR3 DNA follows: TGTGCCAGCAGCTTGGGTCCGCCAGAGCCCCAGCATTTT. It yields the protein CASSLGPPEPQHF.

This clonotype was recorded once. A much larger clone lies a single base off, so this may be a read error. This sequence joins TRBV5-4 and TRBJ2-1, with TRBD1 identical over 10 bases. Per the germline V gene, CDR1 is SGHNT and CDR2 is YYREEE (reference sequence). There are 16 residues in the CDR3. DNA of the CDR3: TGTGCCGGCAGCCGTTATGACAGGGGGCCGTACAATGAGCAGTTCTTC. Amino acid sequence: CAGSRYDRGPYNEQFF.

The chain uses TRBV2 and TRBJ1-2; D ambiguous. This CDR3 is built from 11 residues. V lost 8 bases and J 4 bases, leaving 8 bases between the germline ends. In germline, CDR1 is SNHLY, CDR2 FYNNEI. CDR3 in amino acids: CASQAIYGYTF. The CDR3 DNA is TGTGCCAGCCAGGCGATCTATGGCTACACCTTC.

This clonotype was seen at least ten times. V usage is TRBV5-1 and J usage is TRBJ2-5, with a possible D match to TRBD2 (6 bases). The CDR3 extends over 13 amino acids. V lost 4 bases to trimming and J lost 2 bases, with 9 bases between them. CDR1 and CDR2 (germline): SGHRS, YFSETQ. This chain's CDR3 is CASSAGRQETQYF. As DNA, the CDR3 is TGCGCCAGCAGCGCGGGACGGCAAGAGACCCAGTACTTC.

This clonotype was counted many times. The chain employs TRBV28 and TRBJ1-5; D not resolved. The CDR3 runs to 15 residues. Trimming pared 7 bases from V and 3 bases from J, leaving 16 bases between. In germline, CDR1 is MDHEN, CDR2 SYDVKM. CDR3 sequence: CASTLRIGHNQPQHF. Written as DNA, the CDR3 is TGTGCCAGCACCTTGAGGATTGGGCACAATCAGCCCCAGCATTTT.

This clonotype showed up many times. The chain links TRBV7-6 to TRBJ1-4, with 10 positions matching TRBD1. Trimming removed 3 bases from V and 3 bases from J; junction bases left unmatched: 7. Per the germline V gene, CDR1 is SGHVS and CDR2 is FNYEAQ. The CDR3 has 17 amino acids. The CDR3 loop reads CASSLAGTGAPNEKLFF. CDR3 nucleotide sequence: TGTGCCAGCAGCTTGGCCGGGACAGGGGCCCCTAATGAAAAACTGTTTTTT. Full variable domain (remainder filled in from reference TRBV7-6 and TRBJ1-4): GAGVSQSPRYKVTKRGQDVALRCDPISGHVSLYWYRQALGQGPEFLTYFNYEAQQDKSGLPNDRFSAERPEGSISTLTIQRTEQRDSAMYRCASSLAGTGAPNEKLFFGSGTQLSVL.

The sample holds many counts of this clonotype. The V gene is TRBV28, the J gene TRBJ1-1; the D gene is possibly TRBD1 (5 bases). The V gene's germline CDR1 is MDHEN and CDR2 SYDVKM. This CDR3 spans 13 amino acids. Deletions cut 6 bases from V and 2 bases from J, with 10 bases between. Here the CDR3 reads CASRTTANTEAFF. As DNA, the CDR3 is TGTGCCAGCAGAACGACAGCCAACACTGAAGCTTTCTTT.

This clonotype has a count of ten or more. CDR3 DNA sequence: TGTGCCAGCAACGCACAGGGGGCGAGGTACGAGCAGTACTTC. This translates into CASNAQGARYEQYF. The chain recombines TRBV14 with TRBJ2-7; 9 nucleotides match TRBD1. In germline, CDR1 is SGHDN, CDR2 FVKESK. Trimming at V came to 7 bases and at J to 4 bases, leaving 8 bases not matched to a gene. This CDR3 is built from 14 residues. Looking up the rest from reference TRBV14 and TRBJ2-7 gives the full variable domain: EAGVTQFPSHSVIEKGQTVTLRCDPISGHDNLYWYRRVMGKEIKFLLHFVKESKQDESGMPNNRFLAERTGGTYSTLKVQPAELEDSGVYFCASNAQGARYEQYFGPGTRLTVT.

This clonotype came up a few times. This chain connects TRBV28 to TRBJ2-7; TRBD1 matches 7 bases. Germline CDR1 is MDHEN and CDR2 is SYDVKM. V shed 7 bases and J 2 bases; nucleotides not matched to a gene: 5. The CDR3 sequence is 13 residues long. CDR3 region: CASTDGTAYEQYF. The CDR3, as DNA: TGTGCCAGCACCGACGGGACAGCCTACGAGCAGTACTTC.

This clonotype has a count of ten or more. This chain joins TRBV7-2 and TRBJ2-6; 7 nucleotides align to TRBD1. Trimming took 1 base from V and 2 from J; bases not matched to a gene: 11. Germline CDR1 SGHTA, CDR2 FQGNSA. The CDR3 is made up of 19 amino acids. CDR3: CASSLVPWQGEPGANVLTF. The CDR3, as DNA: TGTGCCAGCAGCTTAGTCCCCTGGCAGGGGGAACCTGGGGCCAACGTCCTGACTTTC.

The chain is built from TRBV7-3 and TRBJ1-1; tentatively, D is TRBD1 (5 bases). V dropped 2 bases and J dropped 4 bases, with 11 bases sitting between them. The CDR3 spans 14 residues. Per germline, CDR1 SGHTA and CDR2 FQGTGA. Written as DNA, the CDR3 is TGTGCCAGCAGCTTACAGGGATCGAGCACTGAAGCTTTCTTT. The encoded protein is CASSLQGSSTEAFF. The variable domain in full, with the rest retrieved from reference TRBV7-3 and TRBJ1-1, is GAGVSQTPSNKVTEKGKYVELRCDPISGHTALYWYRQSLGQGPEFLIYFQGTGAADDSGLPNDRFFAVRPEGSVSTLKIQRTERGDSAVYLCASSLQGSSTEAFFGQGTRLTVV.

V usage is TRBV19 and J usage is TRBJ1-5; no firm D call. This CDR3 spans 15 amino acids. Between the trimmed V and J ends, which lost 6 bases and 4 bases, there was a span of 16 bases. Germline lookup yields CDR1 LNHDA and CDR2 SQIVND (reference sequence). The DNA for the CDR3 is TGTGCCAGTAGAGGCAAGACCGCTCCTAATCAGCCCCAGCATTTT. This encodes CASRGKTAPNQPQHF.

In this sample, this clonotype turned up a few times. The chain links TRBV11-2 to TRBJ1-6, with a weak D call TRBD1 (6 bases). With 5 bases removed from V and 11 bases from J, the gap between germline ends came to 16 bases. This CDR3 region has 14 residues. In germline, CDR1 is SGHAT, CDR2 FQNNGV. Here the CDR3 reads CASSPVGGRAPLHF. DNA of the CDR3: TGTGCCAGCAGCCCGGTGGGGGGGCGGGCACCCCTCCACTTT.

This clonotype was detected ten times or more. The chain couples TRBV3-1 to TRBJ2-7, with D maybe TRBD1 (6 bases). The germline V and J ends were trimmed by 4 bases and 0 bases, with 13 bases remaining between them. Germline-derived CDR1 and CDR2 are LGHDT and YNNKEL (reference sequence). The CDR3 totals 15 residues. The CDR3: CASSPGQPNSYEQYF. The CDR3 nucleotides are TGTGCCAGCAGCCCCGGACAGCCTAACTCCTACGAGCAGTACTTC.

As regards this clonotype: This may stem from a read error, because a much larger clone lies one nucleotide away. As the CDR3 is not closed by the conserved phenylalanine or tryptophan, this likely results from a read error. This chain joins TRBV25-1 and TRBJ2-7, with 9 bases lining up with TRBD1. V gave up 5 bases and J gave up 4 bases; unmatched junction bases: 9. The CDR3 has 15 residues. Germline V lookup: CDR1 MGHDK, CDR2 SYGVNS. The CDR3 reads CASSSSGQGKYEQYL. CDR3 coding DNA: TGTGCCAGCAGTTCCTCGGGACAGGGAAAGTACGAGCAGTACTTA.

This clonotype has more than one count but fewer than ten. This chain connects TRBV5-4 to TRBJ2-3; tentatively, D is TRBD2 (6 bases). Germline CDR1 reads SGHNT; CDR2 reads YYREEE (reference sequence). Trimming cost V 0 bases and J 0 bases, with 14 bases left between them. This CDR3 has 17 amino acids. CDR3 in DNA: TGTGCCAGCAGCTTGGCGGGTAGCGGCCCTAGCACAGATACGCAGTATTTT. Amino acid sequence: CASSLAGSGPSTDTQYF.

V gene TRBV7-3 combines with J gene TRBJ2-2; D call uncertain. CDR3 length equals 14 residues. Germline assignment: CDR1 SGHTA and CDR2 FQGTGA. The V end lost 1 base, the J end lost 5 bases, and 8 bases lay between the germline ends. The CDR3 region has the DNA TGTGCCAGCAGCTTAAAACCAGCGACCGGGGAGCTGTTTTTT. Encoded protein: CASSLKPATGELFF.

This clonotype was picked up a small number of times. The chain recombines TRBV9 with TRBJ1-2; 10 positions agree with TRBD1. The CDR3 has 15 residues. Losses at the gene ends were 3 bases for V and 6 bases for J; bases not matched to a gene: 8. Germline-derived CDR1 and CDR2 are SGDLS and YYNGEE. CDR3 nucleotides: TGTGCCAGCAGCGAACAGTTGGGGACAGGGGATGGCTACACCTTC. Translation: CASSEQLGTGDGYTF.

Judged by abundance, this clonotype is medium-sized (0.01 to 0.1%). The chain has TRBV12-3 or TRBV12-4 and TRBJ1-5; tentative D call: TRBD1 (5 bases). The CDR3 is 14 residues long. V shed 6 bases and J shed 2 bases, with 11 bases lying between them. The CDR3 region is CASSAGLRNQPQHF. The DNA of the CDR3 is TGTGCCAGCAGCGCGGGACTTCGCAATCAGCCCCAGCATTTT.